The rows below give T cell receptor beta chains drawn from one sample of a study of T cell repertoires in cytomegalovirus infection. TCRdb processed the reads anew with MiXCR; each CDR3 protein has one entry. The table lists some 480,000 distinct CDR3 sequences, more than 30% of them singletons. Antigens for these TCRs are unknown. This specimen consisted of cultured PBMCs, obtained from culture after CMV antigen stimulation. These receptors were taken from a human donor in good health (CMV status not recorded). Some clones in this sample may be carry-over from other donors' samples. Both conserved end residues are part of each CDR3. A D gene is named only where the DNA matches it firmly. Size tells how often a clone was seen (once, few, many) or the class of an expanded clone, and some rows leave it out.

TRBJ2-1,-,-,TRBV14,TGTGCCAGCAGCCATCAGGGGGGAGGGCCCAGTATGACCGAGCAGTTCTTC,CASSHQGGGPSMTEQFF
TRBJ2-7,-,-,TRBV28,TGTGCCAGCAGTCCCGGGGTTGTCGAGCAGTACTTC,CASSPGVVEQYF
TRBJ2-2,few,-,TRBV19,TGTGCCAGTACCGCATGGTGGGCGGAAGGAACCGGGGAGCTGTTTTTT,CASTAWWAEGTGELFF
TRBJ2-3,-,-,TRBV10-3,TGTGCCATCAGACCAATCGGAGCCACTAGCACAGATACGCAGTATTTT,CAIRPIGATSTDTQYF
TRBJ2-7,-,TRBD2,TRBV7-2,TGTGCCAGCAGCTTAGAGGGCGGGAGGGCCTTCTCCGAGCAGTACTTC,CASSLEGGRAFSEQYF
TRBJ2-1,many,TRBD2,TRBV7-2,TGTGCCAGCAGCCTAGGCGACCCCCTAGCGGTTGGCTACAATGAGCAGTTCTTC,CASSLGDPLAVGYNEQFF
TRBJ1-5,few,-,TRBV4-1,TGCGCCAGCAGCCAGGTGCTGGGCACTAACAATCAGCCCCAGCATTTT,CASSQVLGTNNQPQHF
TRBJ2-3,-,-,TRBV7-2,TGTGCCAGCAGCTTAGAGGGACCAGCTACCGCAAATACGCAGTATTTT,CASSLEGPATANTQYF
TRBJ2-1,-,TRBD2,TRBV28,TGTGCCAGCATCCAACTAGCGGGGGACAATGAGCAGTTCTTC,CASIQLAGDNEQFF
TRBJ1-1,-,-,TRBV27,TGTGCCAGCAGTTTACAGGCCAGGGGAACTGAAGCTTTCTTT,CASSLQARGTEAFF
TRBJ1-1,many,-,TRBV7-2,TGTGCCAGCAGCTTAGTGGGGGAGTTCTCTGAAGCTTTCTTT,CASSLVGEFSEAFF
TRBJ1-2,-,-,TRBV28,TGTGCCAGCATGGGGGGTGGCTACACCTTC,CASMGGGYTF
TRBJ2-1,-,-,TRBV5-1,TGCGCCAGCAGCTTGGCCGGGGGAAAAATGTCTCGGCAGTTCTTC,CASSLAGGKMSRQFF
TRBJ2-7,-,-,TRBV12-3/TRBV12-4,TGTGCCAGCAGCCCGACTATTACCTACGAGCAGTACTTC,CASSPTITYEQYF
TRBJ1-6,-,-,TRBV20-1,TGCAGTGCTAGCCCTAAAGCCGGGACACCCCTCCACTTT,CSASPKAGTPLHF
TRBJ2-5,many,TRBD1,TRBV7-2,TGTGCCAGCAGCTTATTGAAGGGGGCAGGGGGCATTCAAGAGACCCAGTACTTC,CASSLLKGAGGIQETQYF
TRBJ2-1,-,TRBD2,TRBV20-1,TGCAGTGCGAGTCGTCGGGGGGAGGGAAGATCCTACAATGAGCAGTTCTTC,CSASRRGEGRSYNEQFF
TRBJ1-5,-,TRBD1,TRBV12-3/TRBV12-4,TGTGCCAGCAGAGATACAGGGGTTGAGCAGCCCCAGCATTTT,CASRDTGVEQPQHF
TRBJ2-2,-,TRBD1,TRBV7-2,TGTGCCAGCAGCTCCTGGACAGGGGGCAACACCGGGGAGCTGTTTTTT,CASSSWTGGNTGELFF
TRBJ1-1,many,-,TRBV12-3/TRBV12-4,TGTGCCAGCAGGGGGACGGCGGCTTCTGAAGCTTTCTTT,CASRGTAASEAFF
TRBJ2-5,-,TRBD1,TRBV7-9,TGTGCCAGCAGCAAATGGGGACAGGGAGCAGAGACCCAGTACTTC,CASSKWGQGAETQYF
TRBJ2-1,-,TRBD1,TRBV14,TGTGCCAGCTCCCACAGGGGATATGCTTACAATGAGCAGTTCTTC,CASSHRGYAYNEQFF